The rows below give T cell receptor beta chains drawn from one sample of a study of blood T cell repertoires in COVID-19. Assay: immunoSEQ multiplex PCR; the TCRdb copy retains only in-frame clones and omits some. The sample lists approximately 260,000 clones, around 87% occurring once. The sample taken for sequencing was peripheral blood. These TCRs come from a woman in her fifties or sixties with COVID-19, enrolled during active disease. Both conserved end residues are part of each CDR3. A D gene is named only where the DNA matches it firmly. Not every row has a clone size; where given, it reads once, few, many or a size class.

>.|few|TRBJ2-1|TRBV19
TGTGCCAGTAGTAGCTCCCGGGGTGAGCAGTTCTTC
CASSSSRGEQFF
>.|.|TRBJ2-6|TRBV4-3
TGCGCCAGCAGCCAAGATACGCAGGTTAGCGTCCTGACTTTC
CASSQDTQVSVLTF
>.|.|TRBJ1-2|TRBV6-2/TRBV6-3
TGTGCCAGCAGTTACCGCACAGGGACAAGCGGAGGCTACACCTTC
CASSYRTGTSGGYTF
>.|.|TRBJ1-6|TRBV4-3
TGCGCCAGCAGCCAAGAGGCAGGGGCTAACTCACCCCTCCACTTT
CASSQEAGANSPLHF
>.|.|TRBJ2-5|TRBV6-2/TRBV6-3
TGTGCCAGCAGTATGCTCAAGACAGGAACGCAAGAGACCCAGTACTTC
CASSMLKTGTQETQYF
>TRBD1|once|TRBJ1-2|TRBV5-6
TGTGCCAGCAGCTCTACAGGGGGCGCTTTCGCCTATGGCTACACCTTC
CASSSTGGAFAYGYTF
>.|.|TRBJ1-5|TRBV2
TGTGCCAGCAGTGAACAGGGGCTAGGGCAGCCCCAGCATTTT
CASSEQGLGQPQHF
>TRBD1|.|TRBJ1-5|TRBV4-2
TGTGCCAGCAGCCAAGGCTTCCGACAGGGTAGCAATCAGCCCCAGCATTTT
CASSQGFRQGSNQPQHF
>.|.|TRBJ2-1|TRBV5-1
TGCGCCAGCAGCGAGGGACTGCCGCTGAATGAGCAGTTCTTC
CASSEGLPLNEQFF
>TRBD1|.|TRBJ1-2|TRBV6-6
TGTGCCAGCAGTTCCGAGACAGGGTCCTCTGGCTACACCTTC
CASSSETGSSGYTF
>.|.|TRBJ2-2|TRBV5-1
TGCGCCAGCAGCCCAGTGGGGTCAGGGGGGACCGGGGAGCTGTTTTTT
CASSPVGSGGTGELFF
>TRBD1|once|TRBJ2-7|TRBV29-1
TGCAGCGGCAGGACAGGTGGGAACGGCGAGCAGTACTTC
CSGRTGGNGEQYF
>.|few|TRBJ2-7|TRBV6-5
TGTGCCAGCAGCGCCGAGCCGGCGGGATTCTACGAGCAGTACTTC
CASSAEPAGFYEQYF
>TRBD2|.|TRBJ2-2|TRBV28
TGTGCCAGCAGTTTACCAGCGGGGTCGAACACCGGGGAGCTGTTTTTT
CASSLPAGSNTGELFF
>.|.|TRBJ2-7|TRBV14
TGTGCCAGCAGCCAGCAGGGATTGGGCTACGAGCAGTACTTC
CASSQQGLGYEQYF
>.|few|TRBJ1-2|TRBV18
TGTGCCAGCTCTCAAGACAGGTTGGACTCGGGATATGGCTACACCTTC
CASSQDRLDSGYGYTF
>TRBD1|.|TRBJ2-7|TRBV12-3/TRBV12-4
TGTGCCAGCAGTCCGGACAGGGGGCTCGAGCAGTACTTC
CASSPDRGLEQYF
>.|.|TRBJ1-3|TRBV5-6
TGTGCCAGCAGCTCACAGGGAAGCTCTGGAAACACCATATATTTT
CASSSQGSSGNTIYF
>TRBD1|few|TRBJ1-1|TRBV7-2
TGTGCCAGCAGGGGACAGGGGAAAACTGAAGCTTTCTTT
CASRGQGKTEAFF
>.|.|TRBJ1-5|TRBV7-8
TGTGCCAGCAGCACTAGCGGAGTAAATAGCAATCAGCCCCAGCATTTT
CASSTSGVNSNQPQHF
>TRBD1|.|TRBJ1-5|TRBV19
TGTGCCAGTAGTATCTTGGCAGGGGGAAATCAGCCCCAGCATTTT
CASSILAGGNQPQHF
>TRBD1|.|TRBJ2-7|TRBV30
TGTGCCTGGAGTGTACAGGGGGCCCAGAACGAGCAGTACTTC
CAWSVQGAQNEQYF
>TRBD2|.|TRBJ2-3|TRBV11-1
TGTGCCAGCAGCTTACTAGGACTAGGAACAGATACGCAGTATTTT
CASSLLGLGTDTQYF
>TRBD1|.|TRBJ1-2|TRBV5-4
TGTGCCAGCAGCTTTGACAGGGCCCATGGCTACACCTTC
CASSFDRAHGYTF
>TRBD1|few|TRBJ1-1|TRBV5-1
TGCGCCAGCAGTTCCAACCAGGGGGACACTGAAGCTTTCTTT
CASSSNQGDTEAFF
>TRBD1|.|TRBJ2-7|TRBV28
TGTGCCAGCAGCCGACAGGGGTACGAGCAGTACTTC
CASSRQGYEQYF
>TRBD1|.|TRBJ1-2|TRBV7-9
TGTGCCAGCAGCTTAGTAGAAGGGGGCAACTATGGCTACACCTTC
CASSLVEGGNYGYTF
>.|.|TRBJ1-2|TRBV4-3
TGCGCCAGCAGCCAAGATCAGGGAGGCGGCGGGGGTAACTATGGCTACACCTTC
CASSQDQGGGGGNYGYTF
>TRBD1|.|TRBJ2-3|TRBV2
TGTGCCAGCCGGACAGGGGCCGATACGCAGTATTTT
CASRTGADTQYF
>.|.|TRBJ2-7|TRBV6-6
TGTGCCAGCAGTTGGGCAGCTTCCTACGAGCAGTACTTC
CASSWAASYEQYF
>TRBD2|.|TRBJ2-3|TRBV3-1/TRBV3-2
TGTGCCAGCAGCCAAAATAGCGGGGGGGCTGGAGATACGCAGTATTTT
CASSQNSGGAGDTQYF
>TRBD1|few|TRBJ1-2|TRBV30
TGTGCCTATCCAGGGGGGTTGTTGTCGGGCTACACCTTC
CAYPGGLLSGYTF
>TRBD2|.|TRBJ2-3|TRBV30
TGTGCCTGGAGTGGCCTAGCGGGAACCTTTGAGGGTGATACGCAGTATTTT
CAWSGLAGTFEGDTQYF
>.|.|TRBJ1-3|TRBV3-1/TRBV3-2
TGTGCCAGCAGCCTTGACGGGAACTCTGGAAACACCATATATTTT
CASSLDGNSGNTIYF
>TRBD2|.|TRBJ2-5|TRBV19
TGTGCCAGTAAGGAGCGGGGGCAAGAGACCCAGTACTTC
CASKERGQETQYF
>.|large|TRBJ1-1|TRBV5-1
TGCGCCAGCAGCTTGGGTTCTTATGTGAACACTGAAGCTTTCTTT
CASSLGSYVNTEAFF
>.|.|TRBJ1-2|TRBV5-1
TGCGCCAGCAGCTTACAGGGAGCTAACTATGGCTACACCTTC
CASSLQGANYGYTF
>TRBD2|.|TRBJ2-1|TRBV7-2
TGTGCCAGCAGCTTATTCGGGGGGGCCGATGAGCAGTTCTTC
CASSLFGGADEQFF
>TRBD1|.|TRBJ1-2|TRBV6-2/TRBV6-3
TGTGCCAGCAGTTGGGACAGTTATGGCTACACCTTC
CASSWDSYGYTF
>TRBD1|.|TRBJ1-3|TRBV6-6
TGTGCCACTAGGGACAGCAAAAACAGTTCTGGAAACACCATATATTTT
CATRDSKNSSGNTIYF
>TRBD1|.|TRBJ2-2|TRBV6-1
TGTGCCAGCAGTGAAGTTGGACAGGGTTATGGCGGGGAGCTGTTTTTT
CASSEVGQGYGGELFF